The 10 T cell receptor beta chains reported below all come from one sample, sequenced in a study of monozygotic twins with inflammatory bowel disease. TCRdb derives one entry per CDR3 protein from the 5' RACE reads, leaving out DNA. Listed are 200,000 to 250,000 distinct CDR3 sequences; 7.5% to 9.5% falls within the top ten. Sequenced input: blood. The receptors derive from a human donor with ulcerative colitis or Crohn's disease, or a healthy co-twin of an affected twin (not recorded which).

The V call is TRBV12-3 or TRBV12-4, the J call TRBJ2-1; there is no DNA to check the TCRdb D call of TRBD2. The CDR3 is 15 residues long. The CDR3 region is CASSKTSGIRGEQFF.

The V gene is TRBV19, the J gene TRBJ2-1; there is no DNA to check the TCRdb D call of TRBD1. This CDR3 spans 17 amino acids. In germline, CDR1 is LNHDA, CDR2 SQIVND (reference sequence). This CDR3 is CASSTTTDRADSNEQFF.

V is TRBV5-1 and J is TRBJ1-2; TCRdb picks TRBD1, but there is no DNA to check that call. The V gene's germline CDR1 is SGHRS and CDR2 YFSETQ. The CDR3 contains 14 residues. This CDR3 reads CASTGDRGRDGYTF.

The gene calls are TRBV20-1 and TRBJ2-1; the D call of TRBD1 rests on TCRdb alone, since no DNA is present to check it. This CDR3 region has 15 residues. Germline loops: CDR1 DFQATT, CDR2 SNEGSKA (reference sequence). The CDR3 sequence is CSATPWGQVSNEQFF.

The chain has TRBV4-3 and TRBJ1-1. CDR1 is LGHNA, CDR2 YSLEER, per germline. This CDR3 contains 13 residues. Here the CDR3 reads CASSQGLGSRAFF.

The J gene is TRBJ2-3, the V gene TRBV4-1; TCRdb's D call of TRBD1 is untestable without DNA. The length of the CDR3 is 15 residues. From germline, CDR1 is MGHRA and CDR2 YSYEKL. CDR3 region: CASSQEPQSGDTQYF.

The genes are TRBV7-2 and TRBJ1-5; TCRdb's D call of TRBD1 is untestable without DNA. CDR1 and CDR2 (germline): SGHTA, FQGNSA. This CDR3 region has 15 residues. CDR3 sequence reads: CASSLVTGGNQPQHF.

V gene TRBV7-2 combines with J gene TRBJ1-5; no DNA is available, so the TRBD1 call from TCRdb remains unchecked. The CDR3 consists of 14 residues. The germline V gene has CDR1 SGHTA and CDR2 FQGNSA. CDR3 amino acids: CASSLEPGKQPQHF.

The genes are TRBV6-6 and TRBJ1-5; TCRdb's D call of TRBD1 is untestable without DNA. The germline gives CDR1 MNHNY, CDR2 SVGAGI (reference sequence). The CDR3 extends over 14 amino acids. CDR3 residues: CATYGQGEGQPQHF.

V is TRBV4-2 and J is TRBJ2-4; TCRdb indicates TRBD2, and absent DNA this call remains unverified. This CDR3 is 19 amino acids long. Germline loops: CDR1 LGHNA, CDR2 YNFKEQ. The CDR3 region is CASSPRLAGAQGAKNIQYF.